This T cell receptor beta chain was recovered during a study of shared clonotypes between healthy human individuals. Overall study context: A donor's plate count was three for CD4 naive and three for CD4 memory; CD8 naive had two and CD8 memory one.

Data came from immunoSEQ multiplex PCR; TCRdb stores just in-frame clones and leaves some out. There are some 2.1 million clones in the sample; around 96% occur only once, and about 1.1% lies in the top ten. The CDR3 has 14 residues. Trimming removed 6 bases from V and 4 bases from J, with 15 bases in between. Germline V lookup: CDR1 MNHEY, CDR2 SMNVEV (reference sequence). The naive CD8 subset, CD45RO-negative cells positively selected for CCR7, excluded terminally differentiated effector memory CD45RA+ cells. Donors, healthy HIV-negative adults, lacked recent acute infections or vaccinations. This chain uses TRBV27 with TRBJ1-1; a possible D gene is TRBD1 (6 bases). The material sequenced was naive CD8+ T cells sorted from blood. The clonotype was recovered from a man younger than 35 in good health. The CDR3 nucleotides are TGTGCCAGCAGACTACAGGGAGAGCGCACTGAAGCTTTCTTT. Its protein product is CASRLQGERTEAFF.